The clone carrying this T cell receptor beta chain was detected once. These data belong to a study of cytomegalovirus exposure and HLA in healthy donors. Germline loops: CDR1 LNHDA, CDR2 SQIVND (reference sequence). Unmatched junction bases numbered 3, after V lost 7 bases and J lost 2 bases. This CDR3 contains 14 residues. Primers: 60 Vbeta forward and 13 Jbeta reverse. Sequencing was performed with immunoSEQ multiplex PCR; in TCRdb, only in-frame clones are kept and a portion is missing. This table has fewer than 200,000 clones, around 72% appearing once. The clonotype was recovered from a man in his forties or fifties in good health and CMV-seronegative. Sequenced material: PBMCs. This sequence joins TRBV19 and TRBJ1-3, with 9 nucleotides matching TRBD1. The CDR3 DNA is TGTGCCAGTATGGACAGGGGCGCTGGAAACACCATATATTTT. Translating gives CASMDRGAGNTIYF.